These 13 T cell receptor beta chains share one sample of origin, sequenced in a study of cytomegalovirus exposure and HLA in healthy donors. The PCR employed 60 Vbeta primers together with 13 Jbeta primers. TCRdb's copy holds only in-frame clones and misses some; the assay was immunoSEQ multiplex PCR. Among under 200,000 clones, 79% were seen once, and the ten largest hold under 0.75%. Sequenced: PBMCs. The source is a woman between 35 and 50 years old in good health and CMV-seronegative.

This chain connects TRBV12-5 to TRBJ1-2, with D unclear. Germline CDR1 reads LGHNT; CDR2 reads FRNRAP. The V gene lost 1 base and the J gene lost 4 bases, with 4 bases spanning the gap. The length of the CDR3 is 12 residues. The CDR3 sequence is CASGLASYGYTF. CDR3 DNA: TGTGCTAGTGGTTTGGCCAGCTATGGCTACACCTTC.

The V and J genes are TRBV4-2 and TRBJ2-1; a possible D gene is TRBD1 (6 bases). The CDR3 has 16 amino acids. Germline V gene sequence: CDR1 LGHNA, CDR2 YNFKEQ. The V end was cut by 0 bases, the J end by 9 bases, with 18 bases between. The CDR3: CASSQDFRGLGSEQFF. The CDR3 DNA is TGTGCCAGCAGCCAAGATTTCAGGGGTTTAGGGAGTGAGCAGTTCTTC.

J is TRBJ1-1 and V is TRBV9; D is perhaps TRBD1 (6 bases). The CDR3 totals 14 residues. Trimming stripped 3 bases from V and 0 bases from J, with 9 bases between. The germline CDR1 and CDR2 sequences are SGDLS and YYNGEE. CDR3 sequence reads: CASSGRTVNTEAFF. The CDR3 nucleotides are TGTGCCAGCAGCGGGAGGACAGTGAACACTGAAGCTTTCTTT.

In its sample, this clone was seen a few times. The chain carries TRBV10-3 and TRBJ2-2, with TRBD1 matching 8 bases. This CDR3 has 14 residues. J gave up 7 bases and V 7 bases, and 8 bases lay outside the gene matches. Germline-derived CDR1 and CDR2 are ENHRY and SYGVKD. Here the CDR3 DNA reads TGTGCCATCACGGCAGGGGGCAGTCACGGGGAGCTGTTTTTT. This sequence encodes CAITAGGSHGELFF.

This clone was observed a few times. This chain connects TRBV5-4 to TRBJ1-1, with D possibly matching TRBD1 (6 bases). V lost 4 bases to trimming and J lost 1 base, with 11 bases between them. Germline lookup yields CDR1 SGHNT and CDR2 YYREEE (reference sequence). This CDR3 comprises 14 residues. CDR3 nucleotide sequence: TGTGCCAGCAGCAGGGGACACAAGAACACTGAAGCTTTCTTT. Its translation is CASSRGHKNTEAFF.

This clone was found once. The chain employs TRBV7-9 and TRBJ2-7; D is perhaps TRBD1 (5 bases). From germline, CDR1 is SEHNR and CDR2 FQNEAQ (reference sequence). The CDR3 is 13 residues long. Between the trimmed V and J ends, which lost 1 base and 8 bases, there was a span of 12 bases. The CDR3 sequence is CASSLETTEKQYF. The CDR3 DNA reads as TGTGCCAGCAGCTTAGAGACGACAGAGAAGCAGTACTTC.

This chain uses TRBV5-1 with TRBJ2-2, with D possibly being TRBD1 (6 bases). This CDR3 spans 14 amino acids. V was shortened by 0 bases and J by 7 bases, with 10 bases between the two germline ends. CDR1 is SGHRS, CDR2 YFSETQ, per germline. The CDR3 DNA sequence: TGCGCCAGCAGCTTGGAAGGGGGAAGCGGGGAGCTGTTTTTT. Protein product: CASSLEGGSGELFF.

The sample holds a few counts of this clone. V gene TRBV2 combines with J gene TRBJ2-7; 7 bases fit TRBD1. Per the germline V gene, CDR1 is SNHLY and CDR2 is FYNNEI. This CDR3 spans 14 amino acids. The J segment lost 6 bases and the V segment lost 5 bases, leaving 10 bases of the junction unmatched. The CDR3 DNA is TGTGCCAGCAGTCTAGGACAGGCTGTCGGCGAGCAGTACTTC. Translated: CASSLGQAVGEQYF.

The rearrangement uses TRBV10-1 and TRBJ2-1, with 13 bases matching TRBD2. The ends lost 0 bases at V and 8 bases at J; junction bases unmatched: 10. Looked up from germline, CDR1 is WNHNN and CDR2 is SYGVQD (reference sequence). The CDR3 is 18 amino acids. The chain's CDR3 is CASSESATSGGRYDEQFF. In DNA, the CDR3 is TGCGCCAGCAGTGAGTCCGCGACTAGCGGGGGGAGATACGATGAGCAGTTCTTC.

The rearrangement links TRBV6-1 to TRBJ1-1; the match to TRBD1 covers 8 bases. The trim removed 6 bases at V and 4 bases at J, leaving 4 bases unmatched. The CDR3 extends over 13 amino acids. Germline values: CDR1 MNHNS, CDR2 SASEGT. DNA of the CDR3: TGTGCCAGCAGGATAACAGGGGGCACTGAAGCTTTCTTT. Amino acids: CASRITGGTEAFF.

V and J are TRBV7-3 and TRBJ1-1; tentative D call: TRBD1 (5 bases). Germline CDR1 and CDR2: SGHTA and FQGTGA. The CDR3 covers 15 residues. Trimming left V 2 bases short and J 0 bases short, with 10 bases between. CDR3 coding DNA: TGTGCCAGCAGCTTAGGGGGGAGAATGAACACTGAAGCTTTCTTT. Its protein product is CASSLGGRMNTEAFF.

The CDR3 sequence: CAWSGDSLGQPQHF. CDR3 coding DNA: TGTGCCTGGAGTGGAGACAGTCTCGGTCAGCCCCAGCATTTT. This rearrangement joins TRBV30 to TRBJ1-5; tentative D call: TRBD1 (5 bases). V dropped 1 base and J dropped 6 bases, with 13 bases sitting between them. This CDR3 comprises 14 residues. Germline loops: CDR1 GTSNPN, CDR2 SVGIG (reference sequence).

The rearrangement uses TRBV25-1 and TRBJ2-7, with D uncertain. The CDR3 is made up of 10 amino acids. Germline V lookup: CDR1 MGHDK, CDR2 SYGVNS. Trimming took off 6 bases at V and 3 bases at J, with 3 bases between the two ends. The CDR3 sequence: CASSLYEQYF. Here the CDR3 DNA reads TGTGCCAGCAGCCTCTACGAGCAGTACTTC.